These 27 T cell receptor beta chains were all obtained from the same sample, sequenced in a study of T cell responses to AZD1222 COVID-19 vaccine. Data came from immunoSEQ multiplex PCR; TCRdb stores just in-frame clones and leaves some out. The sample contains some 80,000 clones, about 83% of which appear only once. The material sequenced was peripheral blood, taken 28 days after the second dose of the MenACWY control vaccine. The receptors here all came from an adult who received the MenACWY meningococcal vaccine as a control.

This chain connects TRBV6-5 to TRBJ1-5; unclear D gene. CDR3 length equals 13 residues. V was pared by 7 bases and J by 0 bases, with 7 bases between. Germline CDR1 and CDR2: MNHEY and SVGAGI. The CDR3 loop is CASNDYSNQPQHF. DNA for the CDR3: TGTGCCAGCAACGATTATAGCAATCAGCCCCAGCATTTT.

This clone showed up just a few times. The V call is TRBV9, the J call TRBJ1-4; 10 bases line up with TRBD1. This CDR3 is 15 amino acids long. Germline loops: CDR1 SGDLS, CDR2 YYNGEE. The J segment lost 5 bases and the V segment lost 4 bases, leaving 5 bases of the junction unmatched. The chain's CDR3 is CASSYRTGGNEKLFF. The CDR3 DNA sequence: TGTGCCAGCAGCTACCGGACAGGGGGAAATGAAAAACTGTTTTTT.

This rearrangement joins TRBV10-1 to TRBJ2-3, with D possibly being TRBD1 (5 bases). The CDR3 has 13 residues. Germline CDR1 is WNHNN and CDR2 is SYGVQD (reference sequence). Trimming took 9 bases from V and 4 from J, leaving 14 bases between them. The CDR3 region has the DNA TGCGCCAGTCAAGGACAACTGGCAGATACGCAGTATTTT. Translation: CASQGQLADTQYF.

This clone was seen a few times. V usage is TRBV12-3 or TRBV12-4 and J usage is TRBJ1-2; D unresolved. The V end lost 6 bases, the J end lost 4 bases, and 9 bases lay between the germline ends. CDR3 length equals 12 residues. The CDR3 loop is CASSAGIYGYTF. The DNA of the CDR3 is TGTGCCAGCAGCGCGGGCATCTATGGCTACACCTTC.

Here the CDR3 reads CSVAVGTRSSYEQYF. In DNA form, the CDR3 reads TGCAGCGTTGCGGTAGGGACAAGGAGCTCCTACGAGCAGTACTTC. The chain is built from TRBV29-1 and TRBJ2-7; D may be TRBD1 (6 bases). Trimming left V 4 bases short and J 0 bases short, with 16 bases between. Germline lookup yields CDR1 SQVTM and CDR2 ANQGSEA. The CDR3 totals 15 residues.

This clone has only one observation. The rearrangement links TRBV4-3 to TRBJ1-6, with TRBD1 matching 8 bases. V lost 4 bases and J lost 10; bases outside the gene matches: 6. CDR1 and CDR2 from the germline V gene are LGHNA and YSLEER. The CDR3 consists of 14 residues. CDR3 amino acids: CASSPHRGKSPLHF. Here the CDR3 DNA reads TGCGCCAGCAGCCCACACAGGGGGAAATCACCCCTCCACTTT.

The count of this clone is one. V gene TRBV19 combines with J gene TRBJ1-5; D remains unclear. Looked up from germline, CDR1 is LNHDA and CDR2 is SQIVND (reference sequence). Trimming removed 3 bases from V and 7 bases from J, with 10 bases in between. This CDR3 is 13 amino acids long. CDR3 DNA: TGTGCCAGTAGTATGGGTATGGGGCAGCCCCAGCATTTT. Protein sequence: CASSMGMGQPQHF. Based on the CDR3 plus reference TRBV19 and TRBJ1-5, the full variable domain is DGGITQSPKYLFRKEGQNVTLSCEQNLNHDAMYWYRQDPGQGLRLIYYSQIVNDFQKGDIAEGYSVSREKKESFPLTVTSAQKNPTAFYLCASSMGMGQPQHFGDGTRLSIL.

Notes on this clone: This sample also contains other DNA sequences that code for the same CDR3. This sequence joins TRBV20-1 and TRBJ2-3; D gene ambiguous. The CDR3 loop spans 11 amino acids. Trimming stripped 1 base from V and 3 bases from J, with 2 bases between. Germline CDR1 DFQATT, CDR2 SNEGSKA (reference sequence). CDR3 sequence: CSARGTDTQYF. CDR3 bases: TGCAGTGCTAGAGGGACAGATACGCAGTATTTT.

This chain links TRBV7-9 with TRBJ1-2; D is unresolved. Germline V gives CDR1 SEHNR, CDR2 FQNEAQ (reference sequence). Trimming took 5 bases from V and 5 from J, leaving 9 bases between them. This CDR3 spans 12 amino acids. CDR3 coding DNA: TGTGCCAGCAGCCACGGTTGGTATGGCTACACCTTC. Protein product: CASSHGWYGYTF.

V is TRBV11-3 and J is TRBJ1-1; D is undetermined. The CDR3 extends over 13 amino acids. The V end was cut by 3 bases, the J end by 5 bases, with 10 bases between. Germline lookup yields CDR1 SGHNT and CDR2 YENEEA. This CDR3 is CASSFRMGTEAFF. The CDR3 bases are TGTGCCAGCAGCTTCCGGATGGGAACTGAAGCTTTCTTT.

This clone was recorded a few times. The gene calls are TRBV30 and TRBJ1-2; a weak D match, TRBD1 (5 bases). Germline values: CDR1 GTSNPN, CDR2 SVGIG (reference sequence). Trimming took 3 bases from V and 8 from J, leaving 19 bases between them. CDR3 size: 14 residues. The CDR3 DNA sequence: TGTGCCTGGAGCTCTCAAAGGGGAGCGCGAGGCTACACCTTC. This sequence encodes CAWSSQRGARGYTF.

V is TRBV7-9 and J is TRBJ1-1, with D possibly TRBD1 on 5 matching bases. The germline V gene has CDR1 SEHNR and CDR2 FQNEAQ (reference sequence). This CDR3 has 15 amino acids. Deletions cut 7 bases from V and 3 bases from J, with 18 bases between. The CDR3 coding sequence is TGTGCCAGCAAAATCCTCGGGGGACGTGACACTGAAGCTTTCTTT. It is translated as CASKILGGRDTEAFF.

The V gene is TRBV7-9, the J gene TRBJ2-7; TRBD1 aligns across 10 bases. From germline, CDR1 is SEHNR and CDR2 FQNEAQ (reference sequence). Trimming took 5 bases from V and 7 from J; bases not matched to a gene: 11. The CDR3 totals 15 residues. CDR3 nucleotide sequence: TGTGCCAGCAGCGGTCGGACAGGGGGGACGGGGGAGCAGTACTTC. Protein product: CASSGRTGGTGEQYF.

V and J are TRBV2 and TRBJ1-4; 9 bases align to TRBD1. The germline gives CDR1 SNHLY, CDR2 FYNNEI. J was trimmed by 4 bases and V by 5 bases; bases with no gene match: 5. This CDR3 has 15 amino acids. The DNA for the CDR3 is TGTGCCAGCAGTTTCCCGACAGGGGGTAATGAAAAACTGTTTTTT. As protein: CASSFPTGGNEKLFF.

The J gene is TRBJ2-3, the V gene TRBV29-1; no definite D call. Germline V gives CDR1 SQVTM, CDR2 ANQGSEA. The CDR3 runs to 11 residues. Trimming took 3 bases from V and 6 from J, leaving 7 bases between them. This chain's CDR3 is CSVDKADTQYF. The CDR3, as DNA: TGCAGCGTTGATAAGGCTGATACGCAGTATTTT.

V and J are TRBV7-9 and TRBJ2-1, with 8 bases that match TRBD2. The CDR3 sequence is 15 residues long. V lost 5 bases, J lost 8 bases, and 11 bases stayed unmatched. The V gene's germline CDR1 is SEHNR and CDR2 FQNEAQ (reference sequence). The CDR3 DNA follows: TGTGCCAGCAGCGATAGCGGGACGGGATTCGATGAGCAGTTCTTC. Its protein product is CASSDSGTGFDEQFF.

The chain combines TRBV2 with TRBJ2-7; D gene unclear. Between the trimmed V and J ends, which lost 3 bases and 2 bases, there was a span of 8 bases. This CDR3 is 13 amino acids long. Germline V gene lookup returns CDR1 SNHLY and CDR2 FYNNEI. The CDR3 DNA reads TGTGCCAGCAGTGAGGGAAGAACCTACGAGCAGTACTTC. Encoded protein: CASSEGRTYEQYF.

The genes are TRBV7-2 and TRBJ2-3; TRBD2 aligns across 7 bases. Germline lookup yields CDR1 SGHTA and CDR2 FQGNSA. Germline trimming cut 4 bases from V and 1 base from J; bases unmatched to any gene: 11. The CDR3 sequence is 17 residues long. CDR3 sequence (DNA): TGTGCCAGCAGCTCCCGCCCTGCGGCGGGAGGCACAGATACGCAGTATTTT. Amino acids: CASSSRPAAGGTDTQYF.

Here the CDR3 reads CASSRTDHEQYF. The CDR3 region has the DNA TGTGCCAGCAGCCGGACAGATCACGAGCAGTACTTC. The gene calls are TRBV12-3 or TRBV12-4 and TRBJ2-7, with D possibly being TRBD1 (6 bases). The CDR3 has 12 amino acids. V lost 6 bases and J 5 bases, leaving 11 bases between the germline ends.

J is TRBJ2-5 and V is TRBV29-1; D gene ambiguous. The CDR3 extends over 12 amino acids. V was clipped by 3 bases and J by 5 bases, with 10 bases between them. Germline lookup yields CDR1 SQVTM and CDR2 ANQGSEA. The CDR3 DNA is TGCAGCGTTGATTGGTCGCGGGAGACCCAGTACTTC. Protein product: CSVDWSRETQYF.

The sample holds one count of this clone. This chain joins TRBV30 and TRBJ1-6; D is uncertain. Trimming removed 1 base from V and 8 bases from J, with 9 bases in between. Germline CDR1 and CDR2: GTSNPN and SVGIG (reference sequence). This CDR3 is built from 13 residues. The CDR3 sequence is CAWSAQRDSPLHF. The CDR3 region has the DNA TGTGCCTGGAGTGCACAGCGGGATTCACCCCTCCACTTT.

CDR3 DNA: TGTGCCTGGAGGCCCAGGGCAGGGGGTTTTGCACCCCTCCACTTT. Its translation: CAWRPRAGGFAPLHF. This chain links TRBV30 with TRBJ1-6, with TRBD1 matching over 7 bases. Germline lookup yields CDR1 GTSNPN and CDR2 SVGIG (reference sequence). The CDR3 is made up of 15 amino acids. The ends lost 3 bases at V and 11 bases at J; junction bases unmatched: 13.

The chain joins TRBV5-1 to TRBJ2-2, with D maybe TRBD2 (5 bases). V shed 3 bases and J shed 3 bases, with 9 bases lying between them. The CDR3 is 14 residues long. The germline V gene encodes CDR1 SGHRS and CDR2 YFSETQ. The CDR3 DNA reads TGCGCCAGCAGCTCAGGACTTTACACCGGGGAGCTGTTTTTT. Translating gives CASSSGLYTGELFF. Full variable domain (outside the CDR3, taken from reference TRBV5-1 and TRBJ2-2): KAGVTQTPRYLIKTRGQQVTLSCSPISGHRSVSWYQQTPGQGLQFLFEYFSETQRNKGNFPGRFSGRQFSNSRSEMNVSTLELGDSALYLCASSSGLYTGELFFGEGSRLTVL.

This rearrangement joins TRBV30 to TRBJ1-2, with 7 positions matching TRBD1. With V trimmed by 0 bases and J by 5 bases, 3 bases remained unmatched. In germline, CDR1 is GTSNPN, CDR2 SVGIG (reference sequence). This CDR3 is built from 13 residues. CDR3 region: CAWSVLTGYGYTF. The CDR3 DNA is TGTGCCTGGAGTGTCCTGACAGGGTATGGCTACACCTTC.

This chain connects TRBV14 to TRBJ2-7; 11 bases match TRBD2. The germline CDR1 and CDR2 sequences are SGHDN and FVKESK. J was trimmed by 6 bases and V by 4 bases; bases with no gene match: 8. The CDR3 sequence is 15 residues long. The DNA of the CDR3 is TGTGCCAGCAGCCGGGTTAGCGGGAGGGCCGGCGAGCAGTACTTC. Translated, it gives CASSRVSGRAGEQYF.

The rearrangement joins TRBV5-1 to TRBJ2-1; 9 nucleotides agree with TRBD1. Germline lookup yields CDR1 SGHRS and CDR2 YFSETQ. Trimming at V came to 4 bases and at J to 0 bases, leaving 11 bases not matched to a gene. The CDR3 has 18 amino acids. Here the CDR3 reads CASSPVPGQGTSYNEQFF. In DNA form, the CDR3 reads TGCGCCAGCAGCCCCGTCCCGGGACAGGGAACCTCCTACAATGAGCAGTTCTTC. The variable domain in full, with the rest retrieved from reference TRBV5-1 and TRBJ2-1, is KAGVTQTPRYLIKTRGQQVTLSCSPISGHRSVSWYQQTPGQGLQFLFEYFSETQRNKGNFPGRFSGRQFSNSRSEMNVSTLELGDSALYLCASSPVPGQGTSYNEQFFGPGTRLTVL.

This chain connects TRBV11-1 to TRBJ2-1; D unclear. From germline, CDR1 is SGHAT and CDR2 FQDESV (reference sequence). V was pared by 2 bases and J by 4 bases, with 6 bases between. CDR3 size: 13 residues. In DNA, the CDR3 is TGTGCCAGCAGCTTAACCTATTACAATGAGCAGTTCTTC. Its protein is CASSLTYYNEQFF. Drawing the rest from reference TRBV11-1 and TRBJ2-1, the complete variable domain is EAEVAQSPRYKITEKSQAVAFWCDPISGHATLYWYRQILGQGPELLVQFQDESVVDDSQLPKDRFSAERLKGVDSTLKIQPAELGDSAMYLCASSLTYYNEQFFGPGTRLTVL.